The following is a T cell receptor (beta chain) sequence with its context. Its antigen is unknown. This sample was included in a study of cytomegalovirus exposure and HLA in healthy donors. Study context: Membership in the Caucasian-associated ancestry cluster was found for about four fifths of nearly 400 genotyped donors. Overall study results and limits: One cluster of highly shared sequence variants probably arose as a sequencing artifact. The authors confirmed in vitro that three CMV-associated chains were specific for CMV antigens. The authors assumed roughly uniform sequencing depth across donors for presence/absence analyses.

The germline V gene encodes CDR1 SEHNR and CDR2 FQNEAQ (reference sequence). Between the trimmed V and J ends, which lost 5 bases and 0 bases, there was a span of 16 bases. The CDR3 consists of 17 residues. PCR was performed using 60 Vbeta and 13 Jbeta primers. The method was immunoSEQ multiplex PCR; TCRdb's version includes in-frame clones alone and lacks a portion of them. The profile shows some 200,000 clones, 79% of them singletons. The genes are TRBV7-9 and TRBJ1-4; D is possibly TRBD1 (6 bases). The sample taken for sequencing was PBMCs. The source is a girl aged 10 to 17 in good health and CMV-seropositive. CDR3 bases: TGTGCCAGCAGCGTTGAGGGGGGGCGGGCAACTAATGAAAAACTGTTTTTT. This gives the protein CASSVEGGRATNEKLFF. Complete variable domain (other parts from reference TRBV7-9 and TRBJ1-4): DTGVSQNPRHKITKRGQNVTFRCDPISEHNRLYWYRQTLGQGPEFLTYFQNEAQLEKSRLLSDRFSAERPKGSFSTLEIQRTEQGDSAMYLCASSVEGGRATNEKLFFGSGTQLSVL.